This T cell receptor (beta chain) was recovered during a study of T cells expressing NK-cell markers. Study overall: Cells sorted as CD3+CD56+NKG2C+, CD3+CD56+NKG2C- and CD3+CD56-NKG2C+ T cells supplied the TCR beta repertoires. Findings and caveats of the study: Six donors carried dominant NKG2C+ clonotypes that made up roughly 1.0-8% of their CD8+ T cells. Clones of NKG2C+ T cells that had expanded were of unclear HCMV specificity.

With regard to this clonotype: Its matching antigen is unknown.

UMIs accompanied the 5'RACE template switching by which TCR beta cDNA was made. TCRdb reworked the 5' RACE reads into one entry per CDR3 protein, no DNA. The sample totals roughly 420,000 distinct CDR3 sequences. The sample consisted of blood T cells: a sorted CD56 or NKG2C T cell subset, CD4+ or CD8+ T cells, or bulk PBMC T cells (not recorded which). The TCR sequence derives from a woman aged 18-70 years in good health.

CDR3 residues: CASSWAGPHGELFF. The chain employs TRBV6-2 or TRBV6-3 and TRBJ2-2; the TCRdb D gene call, TRBD1, has no DNA to confirm it. Germline V gene sequence: CDR1 MNHEY, CDR2 SVGEGT. CDR3 size: 14 residues.